This is a list of T cell receptor beta chains from one sample in a study of T-cell memory formation after mild COVID-19. TCRdb passed the 5' RACE reads through MiXCR, listing each CDR3 protein once. The sample includes about half a million distinct CDR3 sequences, roughly 18% of them seen just once. The specimen was PBMCs or a T cell subset sorted from them (not recorded which). These receptors were collected from an adult woman who had mild COVID-19 (a few samples of this study predate the infection). Cell type and time point are not known. The CDR3 runs from the conserved cysteine through the conserved F or W. The D gene is left open where the match is weak. Some rows mark clone size as missing; the rest say once, few, many or name a class of expanded clone.

NA	NA	TRBV6-2/TRBV6-3	TRBJ2-3	TGTGCCAGCAGTTACCGGGACGGGGGCACAGATACGCAGTATTTT	CASSYRDGGTDTQYF
TRBD1	many	TRBV7-9	TRBJ2-7	TGTGCCAGCAGCTTAGAACAGGGGTCCTACGAGCAGTACTTC	CASSLEQGSYEQYF
NA	few	TRBV29-1	TRBJ2-1	TGCAGCGGGAACGGGGTTTTCAATGAGCAGTTCTTC	CSGNGVFNEQFF
NA	NA	TRBV20-1	TRBJ1-1	TGCAGTGCTCCAAAGGGCCTGAACACTGAAGCTTTCTTT	CSAPKGLNTEAFF
NA	few	TRBV6-1	TRBJ2-5	TGTGCCAGCGGAGGGGGGTCCCAATTGACCCAGTACTTC	CASGGGSQLTQYF
TRBD1	NA	TRBV12-3/TRBV12-4	TRBJ2-7	TGTGCCACTGGGACAGGGACCCACTACGAGCAGTACTTC	CATGTGTHYEQYF
NA	NA	TRBV6-1	TRBJ1-1	TGTGCCAGCAGTCCGGACATTCCCGCTTTCTCCCTGGGGGAAGCTTTCTTT	CASSPDIPAFSLGEAFF
NA	NA	TRBV29-1	TRBJ2-7	TGCAGCGTTGTCGGGACACTGAATCCCTACGAGCAGTACTTC	CSVVGTLNPYEQYF
NA	NA	TRBV3-1	TRBJ2-7	TGTGCCAGCAGGCGAGGACAGACCCGCGAGCAGTACTTC	CASRRGQTREQYF
NA	many	TRBV6-5	TRBJ2-7	TGTGCCAGCAGTTACTTCGTAAAGGACTACAAGAGCGTTACCTACGAGCAGTACTTC	CASSYFVKDYKSVTYEQYF
TRBD1	NA	TRBV5-5	TRBJ1-1	TGTGCCAGCAGCAGGGGGACAGGAGTAACTGAAGCTTTCTTT	CASSRGTGVTEAFF
NA	few	TRBV12-3/TRBV12-4	TRBJ1-1	TGTGCCAGCAGTTCGTTAACAGGGAGTGAAGCTTTCTTT	CASSSLTGSEAFF
NA	few	TRBV20-1	TRBJ2-1	TGCAGTGCCCCCGAAGTAGGAGCGGGTCTTTACAATGAGCAGTTCTTC	CSAPEVGAGLYNEQFF
NA	NA	TRBV24-1	TRBJ2-1	TGTGCCACCAGTGATTTTAGGGAGACAGGAGATGACTACAATGAGCAGTTCTTC	CATSDFRETGDDYNEQFF
TRBD1	NA	TRBV18	TRBJ1-1	TGTGGCAGCTCACCGATCCAGGGGGAGGCTTTCTTT	CGSSPIQGEAFF
TRBD1	many	TRBV20-1	TRBJ2-7	TGCAGTGCCTCAGGGGGCGCGTACGAGCAGTACTTC	CSASGGAYEQYF
NA	few	TRBV28	TRBJ1-2	TGTGCCAGCAGTTTTGGGGTAGCCGATGGCTACACCTTC	CASSFGVADGYTF
NA	NA	TRBV19	TRBJ2-6	TGTGCCACGCGTCCTACCGGGGCCAACGTCCTGACTTTC	CATRPTGANVLTF
NA	NA	TRBV12-3/TRBV12-4	TRBJ2-1	TGTGCCAGCAGTCAGACTAGTTTCGCCTACAATGAGCAGTTCTTC	CASSQTSFAYNEQFF
TRBD2	few	TRBV18	TRBJ2-3	TGTGCCAGCTCACCAAATTCTCCCGGGGGGAATGCAGATACGCAGTATTTT	CASSPNSPGGNADTQYF
NA	NA	TRBV3-1	TRBJ2-3	TGTGCCAGCAGCCATGGGGGGGGGACAACGCAGTATTTT	CASSHGGGTTQYF
TRBD1	NA	TRBV19	TRBJ1-2	TGTGCCAGTAGTAAAATACAGGGGAGGGGCTACACCTTC	CASSKIQGRGYTF
TRBD1	many	TRBV5-1	TRBJ1-2	TGCGCCAGCAGCTTGGGCCACCGGGACAGTTCTTACGGCTACACCTTC	CASSLGHRDSSYGYTF
NA	few	TRBV5-1	TRBJ2-2	TGCGCCAGCAGCTCCGAGACTAGTTTCTCGAACACCGGGGAGCTGTTTTTT	CASSSETSFSNTGELFF
TRBD1	few	TRBV3-1	TRBJ1-2	TGTGCCAGCAGCCCCCGGGACAGGGGGCGGTATTATGGCTACACCTTC	CASSPRDRGRYYGYTF
TRBD2	once	TRBV7-6	TRBJ2-1	TGTGCCAGCAGCCCCCGGACTAGCGGGAGCGGCAATGAGCAGTTCTTC	CASSPRTSGSGNEQFF
TRBD1	few	TRBV5-1	TRBJ1-2	TGCGCCAGCAGGACGGGACAGGGGAATTATGGCTACACCTTC	CASRTGQGNYGYTF
NA	few	TRBV7-9	TRBJ2-2	TGTGCCAGCAGCTCCGCCGGGACTGCGAACACCGGGGAGCTGTTTTTT	CASSSAGTANTGELFF
NA	many	TRBV12-3/TRBV12-4	TRBJ2-7	TGTGCCAGCAGCTTGTCAGGGGCGTACGAGCAGTACTTC	CASSLSGAYEQYF
NA	few	TRBV5-6	TRBJ2-2	TGTGCCAGCAGCTTGGTGGACGGGAGTGGCACCGGGGAGCTGTTTTTT	CASSLVDGSGTGELFF
TRBD2	few	TRBV6-5	TRBJ2-6	TGTGCCAGCAGTTACCTAGCGGGAGGGTTAGCTGGGGCCAACGTCCTGACTTTC	CASSYLAGGLAGANVLTF
NA	few	TRBV12-3/TRBV12-4	TRBJ1-1	TGTGCCAGCAGTTTACGGGGACCTCGGGGGACTGAAGCTTTCTTT	CASSLRGPRGTEAFF
TRBD1	NA	TRBV19	TRBJ1-2	TGTGCCAGTAGCAAACACGACCGGGACAGGGATGGCTACACCTTC	CASSKHDRDRDGYTF
TRBD1	NA	TRBV5-1	TRBJ2-3	TGCGCCAGCAGCTTGGATGTCGGGACAGCTAGCACAGATACGCAGTATTTT	CASSLDVGTASTDTQYF
NA	few	TRBV15	TRBJ2-3	TGTGCCACCAGCAAGAGGGGCAGGACCAGCACAGATACGCAGTATTTT	CATSKRGRTSTDTQYF